Listed below are T cell receptor beta chains from one sample, sequenced in a study of glioma-infiltrating T cells after dendritic cell vaccination. The table came from immunoSEQ multiplex PCR; TCRdb's copy has only in-frame clones and leaves some out. The sample holds tens of thousands of clones, about 85% seen once. The starting material was blood, obtained after dendritic cell vaccination. These receptors came from a human donor with glioblastoma. The CDR3 runs from the conserved cysteine through the conserved F or W. The order of the fields is J gene, V gene, D gene, clone size, CDR3 DNA, CDR3 protein. D genes are given only for firm matches. A row's size may be missing; if present it is once, few, many or a size class.

>TRBJ2-7|TRBV29-1|-|-
TGCAGCGTTGGGACGGGACTTAGAAACGAGCAGTACTTC
CSVGTGLRNEQYF
>TRBJ2-7|TRBV7-8|-|-
TGTGCCAGCAGCTTCGAGAGCTACGAGCAGTACTTC
CASSFESYEQYF
>TRBJ2-7|TRBV5-1|TRBD1|-
TGCGCCAGCAGCCTGACAGGGATCCACGAGCAGTACTTC
CASSLTGIHEQYF
>TRBJ2-5|TRBV19|TRBD2|-
TGTGCCAGTAGTCCCCCGGGACTAGCGGGGAGGGAGACCCAGTACTTC
CASSPPGLAGRETQYF
>TRBJ2-1|TRBV13|TRBD2|-
TGTGCCAGCAGCTCCCCAGCAGTAGCGGGAGGGCCGAATGAGCAGTTCTTC
CASSSPAVAGGPNEQFF
>TRBJ2-7|TRBV10-1|TRBD2|-
TGCGCCAGTACCACTAGCGCCAGCGGGGAGTTGTCCTACGAGCAGTACTTC
CASTTSASGELSYEQYF
>TRBJ2-5|TRBV28|-|-
TGTGCCAGCAGTAGAGACATACTGCAAGAGACCCAGTACTTC
CASSRDILQETQYF
>TRBJ1-2|TRBV7-9|TRBD1|once
TGTGCCAGCAGCTTAACCACAGGGGACGGCTACACCTTC
CASSLTTGDGYTF
>TRBJ2-2|TRBV11-1|TRBD1|-
TGTGCCAGCAGCTTGGACAGGGATGGAGGGGAGCTGTTTTTT
CASSLDRDGGELFF
>TRBJ2-7|TRBV29-1|TRBD2|-
TGCAGCGGACTAGCTGAGTACGAGCAGTACTTC
CSGLAEYEQYF
>TRBJ1-1|TRBV28|TRBD1|-
TGTGCCAGCAGTCCGAGACTCAGGGGGCTAGACACTGAAGCTTTCTTT
CASSPRLRGLDTEAFF
>TRBJ2-7|TRBV7-6|-|-
TGTGCCAGCAGCTTAAGGCAGGGCAGGGGCTACGAGCAGTACTTC
CASSLRQGRGYEQYF
>TRBJ1-5|TRBV19|TRBD1|-
TGTGCCAGTAGGATACAGGGGGGTAATCAGCCCCAGCATTTT
CASRIQGGNQPQHF
>TRBJ1-5|TRBV18|TRBD1|once
TGTGCCAGCTCACCGCTTGCGACAGGGCCTAGCAATCAGCCCCAGCATTTT
CASSPLATGPSNQPQHF
>TRBJ1-4|TRBV9|-|-
TGTGCCAGCAGCGTAGCTAACAGTCTAAATGAAAAACTGTTTTTT
CASSVANSLNEKLFF
>TRBJ2-7|TRBV5-6|TRBD1|-
TGTGCCAGCAGCAGGGGACAGGGGGACGAGCAGTACTTC
CASSRGQGDEQYF
>TRBJ2-7|TRBV11-2|TRBD1|-
TGTGCCAGCAGCTTAGAGGGACAGGAGATCTCCTACGAGCAGTACTTC
CASSLEGQEISYEQYF
>TRBJ2-7|TRBV28|-|-
TGTGCCAGCAGTTGGGTCGGACAGAATTACGAGCAGTACTTC
CASSWVGQNYEQYF
>TRBJ2-7|TRBV11-1|TRBD2|-
TGTGCCAGCAGCCCCATAGCGGGGGGAGGCGAGCAGTACTTC
CASSPIAGGGEQYF
>TRBJ2-7|TRBV5-1|TRBD2|-
TGCGCCAGCAGCTTGGAGACTAGCGGGCCCTACGAGCAGTACTTC
CASSLETSGPYEQYF
>TRBJ1-5|TRBV7-9|TRBD1|-
TGTGCCAGCAGCTTAGGGCAGGGGGTGGGCAATCAGCCCCAGCATTTT
CASSLGQGVGNQPQHF
>TRBJ2-2|TRBV6-4|TRBD2|once
TGTGCCAGCAGTTCGCTAGGGAGCGGGAAGGACACCGGGGAGCTGTTTTTT
CASSSLGSGKDTGELFF
>TRBJ2-1|TRBV12-2|-|-
TGTGCAAGTCGCTTAGGGAATAGCGGGGGGGAGGATGAGCAGTTCTTC
CASRLGNSGGEDEQFF
>TRBJ2-3|TRBV7-9|TRBD2|-
TGTGCCAGCAGCTTCCCCACTAAGGGCGGGAGCAGTTTCACAGATACGCAGTATTTT
CASSFPTKGGSSFTDTQYF
>TRBJ2-7|TRBV21-1|-|-
TGTGCCAGCAGCAAGTACGGCTACGAGCAGTACTTC
CASSKYGYEQYF
>TRBJ2-3|TRBV25-1|-|-
TGTGCCAGCAGTGACCAGCGGAGCACAGATACGCAGTATTTT
CASSDQRSTDTQYF
>TRBJ2-1|TRBV5-1|TRBD2|-
TGCGCCAGCAGCTTGGCTGGACTAGCGGGCAGCTCCTACAATGAGCAGTTCTTC
CASSLAGLAGSSYNEQFF
>TRBJ2-3|TRBV10-3|-|-
TGTGCCATCAGTGCTCTCGGACTGCTCACAGATACGCAGTATTTT
CAISALGLLTDTQYF
>TRBJ1-2|TRBV7-6|-|-
TGTGCCAGCAGCCCTAACAGGGTGGTCGGAGATGGCTACACCTTC
CASSPNRVVGDGYTF
>TRBJ2-5|TRBV7-9|TRBD2|-
TGTGCCAGCAGCGGCAAGCGGGAGACTCAAGAGACCCAGTACTTC
CASSGKRETQETQYF
>TRBJ2-7|TRBV29-1|TRBD1|-
TGCAGCGTGTCTCGACAGGGGAGGTACGAGCAGTACTTC
CSVSRQGRYEQYF
>TRBJ2-5|TRBV27|TRBD1|-
TGTGCCAGCAGACGGACAGGGGGCGGAGAGACCCAGTACTTC
CASRRTGGGETQYF
>TRBJ1-6|TRBV19|-|-
TGTGCCAGTAGCGATCGGGGGAGGACGCTTTTGCCCCTCCACTTT
CASSDRGRTLLPLHF
>TRBJ2-5|TRBV5-6|TRBD2|-
TGTGCCAGCAGCGCAGAAGAGGGAGGGCGCCAAGAGACCCAGTACTTC
CASSAEEGGRQETQYF
>TRBJ1-2|TRBV6-1|TRBD1|-
TGTGCCAGCAGCGACAGGACAGGGTCCTTC
CASSDRTGSF
>TRBJ2-2|TRBV4-2|TRBD2|-
TGTGCCAGCAGCCTCCTGGGAGGGTATGGCGGGGAGCTGTTTTTT
CASSLLGGYGGELFF
>TRBJ2-3|TRBV7-9|TRBD1|once
TGTGCCAGCAGCTTACCTCAGGGGGTATGGGATACGCAGTATTTT
CASSLPQGVWDTQYF
>TRBJ1-4|TRBV7-6|-|-
TGTGCCAGCAGCGCTCAGGGGAAGGCAGGGGAAAAACTGTTTTTT
CASSAQGKAGEKLFF
>TRBJ2-2|TRBV25-1|TRBD1|few
TGTGCCAGCAGTTTTACAGGGGAAAGGAACACCGGGGAGCTGTTTTTT
CASSFTGERNTGELFF
>TRBJ1-1|TRBV9|-|-
TGTGCCAGCAGCCCCCTCCGACTTGGCACTGAAGCTTTCTTT
CASSPLRLGTEAFF
>TRBJ2-1|TRBV18|-|-
TGTGCCAGCTCACCAAGACGGGACAATGAGCAGTTCTTC
CASSPRRDNEQFF
>TRBJ2-1|TRBV6-5|TRBD1|-
TGTGCCAGCAGGACAGGGACAAATGAGCAGTTCTTC
CASRTGTNEQFF
>TRBJ1-2|TRBV6-5|-|-
TGTGCCAGCTCATCAGGAACTAACTATGGCTACACCTTC
CASSSGTNYGYTF
>TRBJ2-1|TRBV29-1|-|-
TGCAGCGTCGCCGGAGCACTCGGTTACAATGAGCAGTTCTTC
CSVAGALGYNEQFF
>TRBJ2-7|TRBV6-1|-|-
TGTGCCAGCAGTGAATCCTATTCCATGGGGGGCTACGAGCAGTACTTC
CASSESYSMGGYEQYF
>TRBJ1-6|TRBV21-1|-|-
TGTGCCAGCAGCATAGGACAGGATTGGTATAATTCACCCCTCCACTTT
CASSIGQDWYNSPLHF
>TRBJ2-1|TRBV25-1|-|-
TGTGCCAGCATCGGAGGGAGTGGAAATGAGCAGTTCTTC
CASIGGSGNEQFF
>TRBJ2-5|TRBV14|TRBD2|-
TGTGCCAGCAGCCAAGCCCGAGCGGGAGACCTGGCGGCCCAGTACTTC
CASSQARAGDLAAQYF
>TRBJ2-5|TRBV6-5|-|-
TGTGCCAGCAGTTACGGGGAGTTGGAGACCCAGTACTTC
CASSYGELETQYF
>TRBJ2-3|TRBV5-8|TRBD1|-
TGTGCCAGCAGCTTGGGACAGGGACAATTCGGTACGCAGTATTTT
CASSLGQGQFGTQYF
>TRBJ2-3|TRBV18|-|few
TGTGCCAGCTCATCTCAGACAAGCACAGATACGCAGTATTTT
CASSSQTSTDTQYF
>TRBJ1-4|TRBV7-8|-|-
TGTGCCAGCAGCCGAATCTCGGGGGGCGGCAAGGAAAAACTGTTTTTT
CASSRISGGGKEKLFF
>TRBJ2-3|TRBV5-1|TRBD1|-
TGCGCCAGCAGCTTTAGGGGACAGGGGGCCGCAGATACGCAGTATTTT
CASSFRGQGAADTQYF